One sample yielded the 6 T cell receptor beta chains listed below, sequenced in a study of shared clonotypes between healthy human individuals (dated by TCRdb to about 2020). For the CD8 naive samples, CD45RO-negative cells were positively selected for CCR7, yielding a CD45RA+CCR7+ population from which TemRA cells were excluded. Library preparation used the immunoSEQ multiplex PCR assay. TCRdb obtained this table from immuneACCESS and retained in-frame rearrangements with V and J assigned. These tables miss some clones; where compared with another copy, unresolved V genes account for less than half of the shortfall, and the remainder is unexplained. The sample has 1.5 million to 2.5 million clones on record, about 95% of them singletons. The leading ten clones occupy around 1.2% of the sample. Material: naive CD8+ T cells sorted from blood. Explained via the paper, the cell subset or site label denotes: CD45RA+CCR7+. The source of these receptors is a man younger than 35 in good health.

The CDR3, as DNA: TGTGCCAGCAGCTTACTAGCGGAGAGCACAGATACGCAGTATTTT. Its translation: CASSLLAESTDTQYF. J is TRBJ2-3 and V is TRBV7-6, with 7 nucleotides matching TRBD2. Germline V gene sequence: CDR1 SGHVS, CDR2 FNYEAQ. V lost 2 bases and J lost 0; bases outside the gene matches: 2. The CDR3 has 15 residues.

The genes are TRBV19 and TRBJ1-2; 7 nucleotides align to TRBD1. V was pared by 4 bases and J by 4 bases, with 9 bases of the junction left unmatched. CDR1 and CDR2 (germline): LNHDA, SQIVND (reference sequence). This CDR3 is built from 15 residues. DNA for the CDR3: TGTGCCAGTAGTACCGACAGGGAAGGGGGCTATGGCTACACCTTC. It encodes CASSTDREGGYGYTF.

V and J are TRBV27 and TRBJ2-4, with unresolved D. Deletions cut 5 bases from V and 0 bases from J, with 14 bases between. The CDR3 totals 16 residues. Per germline, CDR1 MNHEY and CDR2 SMNVEV (reference sequence). Here the CDR3 DNA reads TGTGCCAGCAGTCCTGGGCGATCATTAGCCAAAAACATTCAGTACTTC. This encodes CASSPGRSLAKNIQYF.

The chain combines TRBV28 with TRBJ1-6; no definite D call. Between the trimmed V and J ends, which lost 2 bases and 9 bases, there was a span of 8 bases. The CDR3 is made up of 13 amino acids. CDR1 MDHEN and CDR2 SYDVKM come from the germline V gene. The CDR3: CASSLQTISPLHF. The DNA for the CDR3 is TGTGCCAGCAGTTTACAGACCATTTCACCCCTCCACTTT.

A note on this clone: The sample contains more than one DNA sequence encoding this CDR3. This chain connects TRBV5-1 to TRBJ2-7; D is unclear. This CDR3 has 14 residues. V lost 0 bases to trimming and J lost 2 bases, with 9 bases between them. Germline values: CDR1 SGHRS, CDR2 YFSETQ. The CDR3 reads CASSLAGATYEQYF. Here the CDR3 DNA reads TGCGCCAGCAGCTTGGCGGGCGCCACCTACGAGCAGTACTTC.

This chain joins TRBV6-5 and TRBJ1-1; a possible D gene is TRBD1 (5 bases). This CDR3 has 16 amino acids. V was shortened by 0 bases and J by 5 bases, with 16 bases between the two germline ends. Germline CDR1 reads MNHEY; CDR2 reads SVGAGI. The CDR3 coding sequence is TGTGCCAGCAGTTACTCGAGCGAGGGACCGGAGACTGAAGCTTTCTTT. This translates into CASSYSSEGPETEAFF.